This paragraph covers one T cell receptor (beta chain) sequence. Seattle participants joined during active infection and were tracked over time. The record originates from a study of blood T cell repertoires in COVID-19. In the authors' methods: Estimation of nucleated cell counts relied on the amplification of reference gene primers. The protocol was immunoSEQ multiplex PCR, while the TCRdb copy is restricted to in-frame clones and leaves out a portion. The DNA was the basis for D and trimming; V, J and clone size are from that table. The sample has 200,000 to 250,000 clones, about 83% seen once; the top ten hold about 1.3%. Per germline, CDR1 SGHRS and CDR2 YFSETQ. The germline V and J ends were trimmed by 0 bases and 4 bases, with 15 bases remaining between them. The CDR3 has 16 amino acids.

The chain recombines TRBV5-1 with TRBJ2-3; TRBD1 is a possible D gene (6 bases). This TCR was recovered from a woman under 40 with COVID-19, enrolled during active disease. Material: peripheral blood. The chain's CDR3 is CASSLEGGDSADTQYF. CDR3 nucleotide sequence: TGCGCCAGCAGCTTGGAAGGGGGTGATAGCGCAGATACGCAGTATTTT.